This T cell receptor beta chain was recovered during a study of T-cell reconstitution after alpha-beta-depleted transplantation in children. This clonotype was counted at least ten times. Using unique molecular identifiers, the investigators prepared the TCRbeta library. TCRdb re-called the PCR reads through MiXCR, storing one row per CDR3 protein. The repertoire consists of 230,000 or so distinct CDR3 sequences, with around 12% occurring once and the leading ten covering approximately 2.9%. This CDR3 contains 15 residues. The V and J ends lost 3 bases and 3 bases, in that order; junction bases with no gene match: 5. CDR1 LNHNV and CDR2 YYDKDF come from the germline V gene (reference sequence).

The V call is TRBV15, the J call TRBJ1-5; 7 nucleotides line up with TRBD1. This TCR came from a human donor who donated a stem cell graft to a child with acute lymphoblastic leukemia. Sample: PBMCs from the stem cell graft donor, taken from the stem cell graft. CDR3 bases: TGTGCCACCAGCAGGAAGGGACAGAACAATCAGCCCCAGCATTTT. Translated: CATSRKGQNNQPQHF.